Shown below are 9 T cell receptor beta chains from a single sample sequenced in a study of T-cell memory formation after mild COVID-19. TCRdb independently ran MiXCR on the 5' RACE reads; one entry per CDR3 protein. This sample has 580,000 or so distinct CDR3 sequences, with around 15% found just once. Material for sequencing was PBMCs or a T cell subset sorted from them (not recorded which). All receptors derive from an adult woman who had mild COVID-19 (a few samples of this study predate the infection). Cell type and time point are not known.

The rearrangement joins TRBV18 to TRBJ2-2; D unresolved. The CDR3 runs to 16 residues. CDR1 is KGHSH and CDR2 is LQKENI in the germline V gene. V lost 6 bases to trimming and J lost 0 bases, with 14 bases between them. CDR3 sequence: CASSPGVGTNTGELFF. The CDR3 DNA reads TGTGCCAGCTCCCCAGGCGTGGGGACGAACACCGGGGAGCTGTTTTTT.

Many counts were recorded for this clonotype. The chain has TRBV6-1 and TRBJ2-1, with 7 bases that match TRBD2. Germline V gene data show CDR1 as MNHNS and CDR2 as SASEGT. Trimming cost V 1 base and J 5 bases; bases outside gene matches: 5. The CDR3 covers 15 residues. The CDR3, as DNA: TGTGCCAGCAGTGAAGTTCCTAGCGGCCACAATGAGCAGTTCTTC. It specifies CASSEVPSGHNEQFF.

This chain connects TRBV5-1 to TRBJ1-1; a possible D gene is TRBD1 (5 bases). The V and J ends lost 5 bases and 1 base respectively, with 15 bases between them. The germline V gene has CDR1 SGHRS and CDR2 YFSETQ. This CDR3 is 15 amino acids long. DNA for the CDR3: TGCGCCAGCAGGGGAAACAGGTCTACGAACACTGAAGCTTTCTTT. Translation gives CASRGNRSTNTEAFF.

CDR3 coding DNA: TGTGCCAGCAGAGCCCGGGGGCCAGGAGAGACCCAGTACTTC. Translated, it gives CASRARGPGETQYF. V usage is TRBV12-3 or TRBV12-4 and J usage is TRBJ2-5, with D tentatively TRBD1 or TRBD2 (6 bases each). The CDR3 extends over 14 amino acids. V was pared by 6 bases and J by 4 bases, with 15 bases between.

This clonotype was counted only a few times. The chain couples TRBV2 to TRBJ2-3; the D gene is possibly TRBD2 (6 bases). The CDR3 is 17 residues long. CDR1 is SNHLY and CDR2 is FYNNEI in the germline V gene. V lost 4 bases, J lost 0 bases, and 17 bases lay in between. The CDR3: CASSVDSAGTSTDTQYF. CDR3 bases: TGTGCCAGCAGTGTGGATTCAGCAGGGACTAGCACAGATACGCAGTATTTT.

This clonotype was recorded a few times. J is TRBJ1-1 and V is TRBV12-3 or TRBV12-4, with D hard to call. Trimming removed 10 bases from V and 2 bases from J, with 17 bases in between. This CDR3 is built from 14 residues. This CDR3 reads CATKERRFNTEAFF. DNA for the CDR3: TGTGCCACCAAGGAGCGTCGGTTTAACACTGAAGCTTTCTTT.

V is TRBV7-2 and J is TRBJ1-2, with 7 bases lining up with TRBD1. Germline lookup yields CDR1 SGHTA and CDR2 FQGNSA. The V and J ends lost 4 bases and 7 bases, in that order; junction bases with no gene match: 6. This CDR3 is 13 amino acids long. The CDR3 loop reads CASSSGGGAGYTF. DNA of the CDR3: TGTGCCAGCAGCTCAGGGGGGGGTGCTGGCTACACCTTC.

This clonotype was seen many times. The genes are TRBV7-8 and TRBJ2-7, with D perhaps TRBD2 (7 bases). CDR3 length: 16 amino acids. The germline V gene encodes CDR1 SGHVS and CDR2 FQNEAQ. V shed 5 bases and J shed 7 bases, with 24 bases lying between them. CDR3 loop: CASSAGASALRGEQYF. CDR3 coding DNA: TGTGCCAGCAGCGCGGGGGCTAGCGCTCTACGGGGAGAGCAGTACTTC.

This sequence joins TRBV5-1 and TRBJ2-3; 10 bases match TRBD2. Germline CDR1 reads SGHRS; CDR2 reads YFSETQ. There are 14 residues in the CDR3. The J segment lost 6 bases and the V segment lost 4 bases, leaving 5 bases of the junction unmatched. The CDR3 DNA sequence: TGCGCCAGCAGCACTAGCGGGGACGGGGATACGCAGTATTTT. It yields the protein CASSTSGDGDTQYF.